Described below is a single T cell receptor (beta chain) sequence and its context. Its antigen is currently unknown. The investigators reverse transcribed all of the isolated RNA, so they sequenced expressed TCRB transcripts. Sequenced by immunoSEQ multiplex PCR; TCRdb stores in-frame clones only, minus some. The sample yields around 310,000 clones, 11% seen once. This sample is drawn from a study of beta chain features in type 1 diabetes. General study findings and limits: It was among patients, rather than healthy donors, that naive, central memory and Treg TCRB repertoires appeared more similar.

Germline assignment: CDR1 SGHDT and CDR2 YYEEEE. The CDR3 is made up of 13 amino acids. V was trimmed by 0 bases and J by 3 bases, leaving 5 bases between them. Sequenced material: naive CD4+ T cells from blood. This chain connects TRBV5-6 to TRBJ2-3; D not certain. The clonotype originates from a woman in her twenties or thirties in good health. CDR3 coding DNA: TGTGCCAGCAGCTTGGAACTGACAGATACGCAGTATTTT. Protein sequence: CASSLELTDTQYF. Supplemented by reference TRBV5-6 and TRBJ2-3, the full variable domain reads DAGVTQSPTHLIKTRGQQVTLRCSPKSGHDTVSWYQQALGQGPQFIFQYYEEEERQRGNFPDRFSGHQFPNYSSELNVNALLLGDSALYLCASSLELTDTQYFGPGTRLTVL.